A single T cell receptor (beta chain) is shown here with its context. As processed by the authors: Using reference gene primer amplification, nucleated cell counts were estimated. Data came from immunoSEQ multiplex PCR; TCRdb stores just in-frame clones and leaves some out. Clone size and the V and J calls come from that table; the DNA yielded D and trimming. The table shows approximately 250,000 clones, with 80% to 85% occurring only once. This sample is drawn from a study of blood T cell repertoires in COVID-19. About the study: Researchers got acute and convalescent COVID-19 samples from the United States, Italy and Spain. PBMCs, B-cell-depleted T cells, or T cells were the source of the cDNA or gDNA that made up the material.

The CDR3 has 15 amino acids. Germline lookup yields CDR1 SGHRS and CDR2 YFSETQ. Trimming stripped 7 bases from V and 5 bases from J, with 19 bases between. This chain joins TRBV5-1 and TRBJ2-1, with a tentative D call TRBD1 (5 bases). The sequencing input was peripheral blood. The source is a woman between 40 and 55 years old who had recovered from COVID-19. The DNA of the CDR3 is TGCGCCAGCCCCGACCGGGTCAGGGTCAACAATGAGCAGTTCTTC. This gives the protein CASPDRVRVNNEQFF.